The table lists the clone carrying this TCR beta chain with many counts. This sample was included in a study of T-cell reconstitution after alpha-beta-depleted transplantation in children. Trimming removed 5 bases from V and 10 bases from J; junction bases left unmatched: 10. Looked up from germline, CDR1 is SGHTA and CDR2 is FQGTGA. The CDR3 runs 15 residues. It was with unique molecular identifiers that the TCRbeta library was prepared. TCRdb called the PCR reads again in MiXCR, with one record for every CDR3 protein. This table holds more than 85,000 distinct CDR3 sequences, about 5.6% found once. This chain uses TRBV7-3 with TRBJ1-6, with TRBD1 matching 8 bases. This clonotype was sampled from a female patient aged 2-10 years who had a stem cell transplant for Fanconi anemia, so the T cells may come from the graft donor. The material sequenced was PBMCs, mostly from graft donor cells, taken 60 days after TCRalphabeta/CD19-depleted stem cell transplant. In nucleotides, the CDR3 is TGTGCCAGCAGCGCAACCGGGACAGGAACCTCACCCCTCCACTTT. Translation gives CASSATGTGTSPLHF.